These T cell receptor beta chains were read from a single sample in a study of CD8 T cells in Susac syndrome. TCRdb fed the immunoSEQ multiplex PCR reads into MiXCR, producing one record per CDR3 protein. The sample lists hundreds of thousands of distinct CDR3 sequences; 75% to 90% were seen once. Sequences were obtained from CD8+ T cells from PBMCs. The receptors were gathered from a human donor with multiple sclerosis. Both conserved end residues are trimmed from each CDR3.

v_gene: TRBV28; j_gene: TRBJ2-1; CDR3aa: ASTRQILAGVVEQF
v_gene: TRBV15; j_gene: TRBJ1-2; CDR3aa: ATSRERDSPYYGYT
v_gene: TRBV7-7; j_gene: TRBJ2-1; CDR3aa: ASSLGSGGDAEQF
v_gene: TRBV4-1; j_gene: TRBJ1-4; CDR3aa: ASSQPPDRGWEKLF
v_gene: TRBV4-1; j_gene: TRBJ2-7; CDR3aa: ASSQEDGDSYYEQY
v_gene: TRBV5-8; j_gene: TRBJ2-7; CDR3aa: ASSLEGVNHSYEQY
v_gene: TRBV28; j_gene: TRBJ2-7; CDR3aa: ASSERQVHYEQY
v_gene: TRBV5-1; j_gene: TRBJ2-7; CDR3aa: ASSSGQGYDEQY
v_gene: TRBV27; j_gene: TRBJ2-7; CDR3aa: ASSFAGRAYEQY
v_gene: TRBV20-1; j_gene: TRBJ1-1; CDR3aa: SATYQGGNTEAF
v_gene: TRBV27; j_gene: TRBJ2-7; CDR3aa: ASSFGGGSYEQY